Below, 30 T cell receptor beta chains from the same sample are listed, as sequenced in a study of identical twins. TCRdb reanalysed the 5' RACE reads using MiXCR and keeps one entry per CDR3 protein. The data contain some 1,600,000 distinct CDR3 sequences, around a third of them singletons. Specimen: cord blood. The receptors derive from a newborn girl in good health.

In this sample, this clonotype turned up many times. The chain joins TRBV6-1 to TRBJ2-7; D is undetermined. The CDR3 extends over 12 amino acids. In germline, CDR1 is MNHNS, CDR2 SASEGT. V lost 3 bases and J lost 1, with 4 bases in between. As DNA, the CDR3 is TGTGCCAGCAGTGAGGGATCCTACGAGCAGTACTTC. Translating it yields CASSEGSYEQYF.

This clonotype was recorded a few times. The CDR3 spells CASSFHSGGRSVELFF. For the CDR3, the DNA is TGTGCCAGCAGTTTCCATAGCGGGGGTCGATCCGTGGAGCTGTTTTTT. The chain is built from TRBV12-3 or TRBV12-4 and TRBJ2-2, with TRBD2 identical over 9 bases. The CDR3 is 16 amino acids. V shed 3 bases and J 10 bases; nucleotides not matched to a gene: 12.

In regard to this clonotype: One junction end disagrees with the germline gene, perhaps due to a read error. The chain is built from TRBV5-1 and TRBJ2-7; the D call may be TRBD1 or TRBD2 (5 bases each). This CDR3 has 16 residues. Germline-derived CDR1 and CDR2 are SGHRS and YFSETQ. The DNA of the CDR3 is TGTGCCAGCAGCACCACCGGGACGACGGCAGCCTACGAGCAGTACTTC. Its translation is CASSTTGTTAAYEQYF.

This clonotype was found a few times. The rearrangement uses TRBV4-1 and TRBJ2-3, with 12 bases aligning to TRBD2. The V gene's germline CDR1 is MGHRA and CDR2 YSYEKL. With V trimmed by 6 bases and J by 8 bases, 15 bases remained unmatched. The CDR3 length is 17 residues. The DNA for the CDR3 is TGCGCCAGCAGGGAAATCGGGACTAGCGGGCCCCGGGGTACGCAGTATTTT. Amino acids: CASREIGTSGPRGTQYF.

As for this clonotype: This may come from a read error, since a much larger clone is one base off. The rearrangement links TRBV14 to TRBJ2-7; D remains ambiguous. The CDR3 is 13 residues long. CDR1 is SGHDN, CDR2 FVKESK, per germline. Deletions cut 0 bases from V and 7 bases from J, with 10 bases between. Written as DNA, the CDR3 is TGTGCCAGCAGCCAAGAACGCGGCAATGAGCAGTACTTC. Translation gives CASSQERGNEQYF.

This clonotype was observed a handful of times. CDR3 sequence reads: CASSDLLGVRQNEQYF. The CDR3 bases are TGTGCCAGCAGTGATTTGCTGGGGGTGAGGCAGAACGAGCAGTACTTC. The rearrangement links TRBV25-1 to TRBJ2-7; D may match TRBD1 or TRBD2 (5 bases each). Deletions cut 3 bases from V and 5 bases from J, with 20 bases between. Germline V gene data show CDR1 as MGHDK and CDR2 as SYGVNS. CDR3 size: 16 residues.

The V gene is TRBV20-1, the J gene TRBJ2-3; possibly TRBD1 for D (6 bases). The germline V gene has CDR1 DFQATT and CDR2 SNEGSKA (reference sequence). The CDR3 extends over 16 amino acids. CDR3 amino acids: CRATEVARGFTDTQYF. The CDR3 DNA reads TGCAGAGCAACAGAGGTGGCCAGGGGCTTCACAGATACGCAGTATTTT.

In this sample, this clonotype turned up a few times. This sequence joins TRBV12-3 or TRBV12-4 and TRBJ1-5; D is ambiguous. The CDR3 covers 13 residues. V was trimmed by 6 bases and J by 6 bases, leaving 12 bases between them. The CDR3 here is CASREIWGQPQHF. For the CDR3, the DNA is TGTGCCAGCAGGGAAATCTGGGGTCAGCCCCAGCATTTT.

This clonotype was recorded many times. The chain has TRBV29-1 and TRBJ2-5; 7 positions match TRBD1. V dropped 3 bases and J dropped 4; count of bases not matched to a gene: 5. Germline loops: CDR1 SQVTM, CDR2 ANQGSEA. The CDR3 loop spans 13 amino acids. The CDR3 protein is CSVDSRGRETQYF. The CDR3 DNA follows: TGCAGCGTTGATTCCAGGGGGAGAGAGACCCAGTACTTC.

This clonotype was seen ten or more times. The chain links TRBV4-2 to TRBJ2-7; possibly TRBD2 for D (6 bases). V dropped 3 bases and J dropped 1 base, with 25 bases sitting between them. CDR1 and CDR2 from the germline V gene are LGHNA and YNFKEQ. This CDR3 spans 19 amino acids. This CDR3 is CASSQGIFYQRAHSYEQYF. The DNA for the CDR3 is TGTGCCAGCAGCCAGGGGATCTTCTATCAGCGGGCTCATTCCTACGAGCAGTACTTC.

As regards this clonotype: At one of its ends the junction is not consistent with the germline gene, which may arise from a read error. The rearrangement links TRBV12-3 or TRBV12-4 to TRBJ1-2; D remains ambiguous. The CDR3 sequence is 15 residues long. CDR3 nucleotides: TGTGCCAGCAGTTCGAGGGTCGGGTCCTTGGCCGGCTACACTTTC. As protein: CASSSRVGSLAGYTF.

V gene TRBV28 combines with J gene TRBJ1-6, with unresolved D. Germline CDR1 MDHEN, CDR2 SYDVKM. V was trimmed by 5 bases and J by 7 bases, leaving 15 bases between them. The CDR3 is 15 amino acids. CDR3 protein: CASSPAGVGNSPLHF. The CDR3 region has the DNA TGTGCCAGCAGTCCCGCCGGAGTCGGGAATTCACCCCTCCACTTT.

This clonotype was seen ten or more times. The CDR3 DNA follows: TGCAGTGCTAGAGATCGTGTACGGCCAAGCACAGATACGCAGTATTTT. Its translation is CSARDRVRPSTDTQYF. The chain employs TRBV20-1 and TRBJ2-3; D unresolved. Germline CDR1 is DFQATT and CDR2 is SNEGSKA (reference sequence). The CDR3 spans 16 residues. V lost 0 bases, J lost 0 bases, and 13 bases lay in between.

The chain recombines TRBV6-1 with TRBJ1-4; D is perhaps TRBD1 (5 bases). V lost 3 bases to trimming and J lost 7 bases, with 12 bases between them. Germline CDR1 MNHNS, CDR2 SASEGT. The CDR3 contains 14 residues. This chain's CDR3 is CASSDRAGGEKLFF. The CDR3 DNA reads TGTGCCAGCAGTGACAGGGCTGGAGGTGAAAAACTGTTTTTT.

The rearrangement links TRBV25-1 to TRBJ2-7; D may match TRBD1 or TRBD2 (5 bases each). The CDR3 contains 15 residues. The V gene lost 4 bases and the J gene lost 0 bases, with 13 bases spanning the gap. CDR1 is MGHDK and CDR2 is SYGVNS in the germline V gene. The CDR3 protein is CASSVGTLSSYEQYF. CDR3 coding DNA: TGTGCCAGCAGTGTAGGGACGTTAAGCTCCTACGAGCAGTACTTC.

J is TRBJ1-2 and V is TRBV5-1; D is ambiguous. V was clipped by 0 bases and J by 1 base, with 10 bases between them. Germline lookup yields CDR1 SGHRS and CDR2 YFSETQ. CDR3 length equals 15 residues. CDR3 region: CASSLGSGDNYGYTF. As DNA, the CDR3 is TGCGCCAGCAGCTTGGGGTCAGGTGATAACTATGGCTACACCTTC.

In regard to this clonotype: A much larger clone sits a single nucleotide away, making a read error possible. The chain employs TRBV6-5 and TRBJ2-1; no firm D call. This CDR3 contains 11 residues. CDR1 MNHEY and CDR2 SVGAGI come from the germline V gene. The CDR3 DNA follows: TGTGCCAGCAGCGGTACCAATGGGCAGTTCTTC. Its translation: CASSGTNGQFF.

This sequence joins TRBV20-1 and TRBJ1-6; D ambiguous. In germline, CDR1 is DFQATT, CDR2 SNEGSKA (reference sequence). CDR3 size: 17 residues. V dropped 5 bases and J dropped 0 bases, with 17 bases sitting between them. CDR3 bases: TGCAGTGCTGGGTGGCAGACTCAAAGCTCCTATAATTCACCCCTCCACTTT. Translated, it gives CSAGWQTQSSYNSPLHF.

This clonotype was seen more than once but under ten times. CDR3 residues: CASRGTDTGELFF. DNA for the CDR3: TGTGCCAGCAGGGGGACAGACACCGGGGAGCTGTTTTTT. The chain is built from TRBV6-1 and TRBJ2-2, with 7 bases matching TRBD1. The CDR3 contains 13 residues. Germline trimming cut 6 bases from V and 3 bases from J; bases unmatched to any gene: 1. Germline loops: CDR1 MNHNS, CDR2 SASEGT.

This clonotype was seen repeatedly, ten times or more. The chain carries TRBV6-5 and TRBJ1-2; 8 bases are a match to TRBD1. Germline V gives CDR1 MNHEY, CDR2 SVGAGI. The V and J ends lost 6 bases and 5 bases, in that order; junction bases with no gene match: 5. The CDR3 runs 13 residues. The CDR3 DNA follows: TGTGCCAGCAGATTCCAGGGGGCGTATGGCTACACCTTC. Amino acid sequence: CASRFQGAYGYTF.

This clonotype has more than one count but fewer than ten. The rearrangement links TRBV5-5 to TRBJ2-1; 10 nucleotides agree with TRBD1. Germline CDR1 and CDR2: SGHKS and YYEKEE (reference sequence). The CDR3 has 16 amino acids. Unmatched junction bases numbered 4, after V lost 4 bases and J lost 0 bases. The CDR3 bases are TGTGCCAGCAGCCCCGACAGGGGGCTCTCCTACAATGAGCAGTTCTTC. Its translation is CASSPDRGLSYNEQFF.

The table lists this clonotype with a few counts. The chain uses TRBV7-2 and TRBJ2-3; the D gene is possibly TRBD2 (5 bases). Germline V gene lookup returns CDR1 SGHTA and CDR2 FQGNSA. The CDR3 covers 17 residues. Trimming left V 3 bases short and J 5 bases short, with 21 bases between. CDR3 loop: CASSFDSTSGMGDTQYF. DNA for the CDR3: TGTGCCAGCAGCTTCGACTCGACGTCGGGAATGGGAGATACGCAGTATTTT.

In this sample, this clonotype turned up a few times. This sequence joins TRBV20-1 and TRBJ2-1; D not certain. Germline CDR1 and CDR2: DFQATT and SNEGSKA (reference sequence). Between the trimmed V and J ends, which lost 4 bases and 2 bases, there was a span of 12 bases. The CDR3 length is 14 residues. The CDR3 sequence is CSAMGSRPYNEQFF. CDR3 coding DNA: TGCAGTGCTATGGGCAGCAGACCCTACAATGAGCAGTTCTTC.

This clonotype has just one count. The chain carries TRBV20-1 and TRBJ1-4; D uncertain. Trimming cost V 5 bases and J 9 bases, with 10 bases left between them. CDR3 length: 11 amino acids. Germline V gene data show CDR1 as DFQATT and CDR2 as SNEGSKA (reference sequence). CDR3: CSAGPPKKLFF. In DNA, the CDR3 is TGCAGTGCTGGGCCCCCAAAAAAACTGTTTTTT.

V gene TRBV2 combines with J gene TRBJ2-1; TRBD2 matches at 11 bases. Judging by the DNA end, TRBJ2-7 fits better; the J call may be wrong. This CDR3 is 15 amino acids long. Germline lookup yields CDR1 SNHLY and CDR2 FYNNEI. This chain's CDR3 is CASSRLAGFTNEQYF. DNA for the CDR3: TGTGCCAGCAGTCGACTAGCGGGATTCACGAATGAGCAGTACTTC.

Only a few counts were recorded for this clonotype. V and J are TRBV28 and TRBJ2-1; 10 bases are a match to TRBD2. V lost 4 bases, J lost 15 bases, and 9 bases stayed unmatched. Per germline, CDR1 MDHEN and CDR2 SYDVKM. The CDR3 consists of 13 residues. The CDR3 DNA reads TGTGCCAGCAGTTCGATGAGCGGGAGGGATCGGTTCTTC. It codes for CASSSMSGRDRFF.

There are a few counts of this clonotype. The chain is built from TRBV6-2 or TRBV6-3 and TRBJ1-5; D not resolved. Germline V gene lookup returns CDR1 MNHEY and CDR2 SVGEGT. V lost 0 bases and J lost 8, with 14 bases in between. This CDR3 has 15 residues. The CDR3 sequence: CASSYSTFEGKPQHF. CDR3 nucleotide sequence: TGTGCCAGCAGTTACTCGACATTTGAAGGGAAGCCCCAGCATTTT.

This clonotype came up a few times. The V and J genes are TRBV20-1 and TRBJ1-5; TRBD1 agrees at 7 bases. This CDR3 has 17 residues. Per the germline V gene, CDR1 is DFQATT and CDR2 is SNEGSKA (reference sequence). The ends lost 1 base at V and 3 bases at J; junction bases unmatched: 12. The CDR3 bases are TGCAGTGCTAGAGCCCCCCAGGGGGGATATACCAATCAGCCCCAGCATTTT. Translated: CSARAPQGGYTNQPQHF.

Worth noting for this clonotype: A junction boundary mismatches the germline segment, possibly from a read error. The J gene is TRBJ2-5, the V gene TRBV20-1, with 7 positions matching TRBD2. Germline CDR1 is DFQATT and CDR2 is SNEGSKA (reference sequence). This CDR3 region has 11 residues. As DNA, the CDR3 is TGCAGAGCTATGGGGGGGGATGAGCAGTACTTC. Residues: CRAMGGDEQYF.

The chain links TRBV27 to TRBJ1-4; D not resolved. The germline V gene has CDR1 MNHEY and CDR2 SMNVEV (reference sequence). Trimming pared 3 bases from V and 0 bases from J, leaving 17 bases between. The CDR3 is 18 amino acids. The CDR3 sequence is CASSFGRHVGATNEKLFF. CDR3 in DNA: TGTGCCAGCAGTTTCGGGAGACATGTCGGAGCAACTAATGAAAAACTGTTTTTT.